This T cell receptor (beta chain) was found in a study of OX40 agonist ivuxolimab in advanced cancers. Measured with immunoSEQ multiplex PCR; TCRdb has only the in-frame clones, and not every one. The sample shows about 52,000 clones, roughly 92% of them seen only once. Per the germline V gene, CDR1 is MNHNY and CDR2 is SVGAGI (reference sequence). There are 12 residues in the CDR3. Deletions cut 4 bases from V and 9 bases from J, with 10 bases between. The J gene is TRBJ2-1, the V gene TRBV6-6, with a weak D call TRBD2 (6 bases). The receptor's source is an adult with an advanced solid tumor such as melanoma, head and neck, liver or kidney cancer. The sequences come from CD4+ or CD8+ T cells sorted from blood, collected in a trial of the OX40 agonist ivuxolimab. The CDR3 here is CASSLAGGEQFF. In DNA form, the CDR3 reads TGTGCCAGCAGTTTGGCCGGGGGTGAGCAGTTCTTC.